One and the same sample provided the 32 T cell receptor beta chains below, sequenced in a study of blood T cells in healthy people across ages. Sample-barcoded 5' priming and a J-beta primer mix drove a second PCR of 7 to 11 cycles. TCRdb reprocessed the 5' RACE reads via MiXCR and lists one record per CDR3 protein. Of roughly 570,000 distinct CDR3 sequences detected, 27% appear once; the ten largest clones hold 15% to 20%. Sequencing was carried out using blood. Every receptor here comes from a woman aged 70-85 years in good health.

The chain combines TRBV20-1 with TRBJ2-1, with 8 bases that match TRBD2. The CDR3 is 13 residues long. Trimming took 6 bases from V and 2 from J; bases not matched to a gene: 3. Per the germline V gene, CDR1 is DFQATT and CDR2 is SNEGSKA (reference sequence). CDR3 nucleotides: TGCAGTGCCCTAGCGGGTACCTACAATGAGCAGTTCTTC. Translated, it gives CSALAGTYNEQFF.

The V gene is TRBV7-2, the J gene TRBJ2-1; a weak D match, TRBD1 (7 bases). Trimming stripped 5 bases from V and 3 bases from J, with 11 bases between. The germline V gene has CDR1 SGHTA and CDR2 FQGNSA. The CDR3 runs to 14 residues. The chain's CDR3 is CASSRGTVYNEQFF. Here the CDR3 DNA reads TGTGCCAGCAGCCGCGGGACAGTCTACAATGAGCAGTTCTTC. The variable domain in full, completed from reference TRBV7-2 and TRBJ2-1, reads GAGVSQSPSNKVTEKGKDVELRCDPISGHTALYWYRQSLGQGLEFLIYFQGNSAPDKSGLPSDRFSAERTGGSVSTLTIQRTQQEDSAVYLCASSRGTVYNEQFFGPGTRLTVL.

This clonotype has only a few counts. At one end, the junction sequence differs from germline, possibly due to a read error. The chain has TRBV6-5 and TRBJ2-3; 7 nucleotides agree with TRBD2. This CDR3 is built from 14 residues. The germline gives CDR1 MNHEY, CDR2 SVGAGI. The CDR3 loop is CASRRSSGTDTQYF. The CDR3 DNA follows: TGTGCCAGCAGAAGGTCTAGCGGCACAGATACTCAGTATTTT.

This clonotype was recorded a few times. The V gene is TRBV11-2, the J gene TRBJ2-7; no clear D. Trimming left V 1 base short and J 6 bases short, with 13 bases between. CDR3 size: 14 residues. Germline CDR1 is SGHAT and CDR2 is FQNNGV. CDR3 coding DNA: TGTGCCAGCAGCTTAGGGGATTCTTTGGGCGAGCAGTACTTC. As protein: CASSLGDSLGEQYF.

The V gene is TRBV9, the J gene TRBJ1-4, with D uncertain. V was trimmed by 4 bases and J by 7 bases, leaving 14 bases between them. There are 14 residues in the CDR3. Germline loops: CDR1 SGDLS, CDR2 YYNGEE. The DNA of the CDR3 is TGTGCCAGCAGCCCGAGCGGCAGGCGTGAAAAACTGTTTTTT. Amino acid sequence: CASSPSGRREKLFF.

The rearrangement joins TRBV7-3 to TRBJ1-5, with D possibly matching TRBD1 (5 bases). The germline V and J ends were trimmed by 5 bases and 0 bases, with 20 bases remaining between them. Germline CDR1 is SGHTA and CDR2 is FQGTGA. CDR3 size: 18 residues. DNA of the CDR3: TGTGCCAGCAGCCCCACGGTCCTTTGGGGCTATAGCAATCAGCCCCAGCATTTT. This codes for CASSPTVLWGYSNQPQHF.

CDR3 protein: CASSLLGQGSEQYF. The CDR3 DNA is TGTGCCAGCAGTTTGCTCGGACAGGGGTCCGAGCAGTACTTC. V is TRBV12-3 or TRBV12-4 and J is TRBJ2-7; TRBD1 matches 9 bases. This CDR3 is 14 amino acids long. V trimming: 3 bases; J trimming: 6 bases; junction bases outside the gene matches: 6.

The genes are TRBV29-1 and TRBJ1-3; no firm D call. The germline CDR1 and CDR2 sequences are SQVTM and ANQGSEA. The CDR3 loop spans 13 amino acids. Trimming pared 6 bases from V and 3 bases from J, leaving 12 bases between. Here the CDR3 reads CSVQNRSGNTIYF. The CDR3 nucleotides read TGCAGCGTGCAAAATCGAAGTGGAAACACCATATATTTT.

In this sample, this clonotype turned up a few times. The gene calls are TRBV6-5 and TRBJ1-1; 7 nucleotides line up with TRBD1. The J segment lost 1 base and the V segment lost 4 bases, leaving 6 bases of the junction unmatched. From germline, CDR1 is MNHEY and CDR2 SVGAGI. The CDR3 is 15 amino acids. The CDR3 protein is CASSSTGVPNTEAFF. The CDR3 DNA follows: TGTGCCAGCAGTTCTACAGGGGTCCCGAACACTGAAGCTTTCTTT.

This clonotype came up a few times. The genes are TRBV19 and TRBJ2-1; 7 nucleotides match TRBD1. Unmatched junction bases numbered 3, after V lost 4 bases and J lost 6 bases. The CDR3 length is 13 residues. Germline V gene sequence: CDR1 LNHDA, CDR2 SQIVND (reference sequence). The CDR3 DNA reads TGTGCCAGTAGTAAGGGGACAGCCAATGAGCAGTTCTTC. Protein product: CASSKGTANEQFF.

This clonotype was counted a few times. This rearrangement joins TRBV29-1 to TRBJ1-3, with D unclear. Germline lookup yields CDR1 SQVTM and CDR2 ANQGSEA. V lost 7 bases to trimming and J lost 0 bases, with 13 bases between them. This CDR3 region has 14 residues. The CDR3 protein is CSAGGTGSGNTIYF. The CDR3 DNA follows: TGCAGCGCCGGAGGTACCGGCTCTGGAAACACCATATATTTT.

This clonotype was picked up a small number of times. Here the CDR3 DNA reads TGTGCCAGCAGCCTACTCAGGTTATGCCCCTACAATGAGCAGTTCTTC. Its translation is CASSLLRLCPYNEQFF. V usage is TRBV3-1 and J usage is TRBJ2-1; D is uncertain. Trimming took 4 bases from V and 2 from J, leaving 15 bases between them. CDR3 length equals 16 residues. Germline CDR1 reads LGHDT; CDR2 reads YNNKEL (reference sequence).

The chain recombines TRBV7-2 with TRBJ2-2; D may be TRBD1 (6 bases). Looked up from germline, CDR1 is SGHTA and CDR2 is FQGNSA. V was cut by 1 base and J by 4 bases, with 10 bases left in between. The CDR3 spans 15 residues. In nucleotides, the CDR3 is TGTGCCAGCAGCTTAGAGGGGGTGGGCACCGGGGAGCTGTTTTTT. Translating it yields CASSLEGVGTGELFF.

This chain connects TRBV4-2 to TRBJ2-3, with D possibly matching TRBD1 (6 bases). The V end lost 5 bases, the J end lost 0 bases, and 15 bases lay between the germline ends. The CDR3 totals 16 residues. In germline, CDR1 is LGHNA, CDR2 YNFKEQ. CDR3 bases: TGTGCCAGCAGCAAACGACAGGATACCAGCACAGATACGCAGTATTTT. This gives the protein CASSKRQDTSTDTQYF.

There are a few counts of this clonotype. The CDR3 DNA reads as TGTGCCAGCAGCCCTGGGACGGATGGAAACACCATATATTTT. This encodes CASSPGTDGNTIYF. The chain uses TRBV7-9 and TRBJ1-3; TRBD1 might be the D (5 bases). In germline, CDR1 is SEHNR, CDR2 FQNEAQ (reference sequence). The CDR3 loop spans 14 amino acids. Deletions cut 5 bases from V and 3 bases from J, with 11 bases between. The full variable domain, its missing parts supplied by reference TRBV7-9 and TRBJ1-3, is DTGVSQNPRHKITKRGQNVTFRCDPISEHNRLYWYRQTLGQGPEFLTYFQNEAQLEKSRLLSDRFSAERPKGSFSTLEIQRTEQGDSAMYLCASSPGTDGNTIYFGEGSWLTVV.

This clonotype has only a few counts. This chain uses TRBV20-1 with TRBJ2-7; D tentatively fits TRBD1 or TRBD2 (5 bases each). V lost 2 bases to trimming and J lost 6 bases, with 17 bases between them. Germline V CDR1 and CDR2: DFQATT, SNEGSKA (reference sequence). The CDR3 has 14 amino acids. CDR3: CSARSGRAGPEQYF. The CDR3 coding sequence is TGCAGTGCTAGATCGGGGCGGGCAGGGCCCGAGCAGTACTTC.

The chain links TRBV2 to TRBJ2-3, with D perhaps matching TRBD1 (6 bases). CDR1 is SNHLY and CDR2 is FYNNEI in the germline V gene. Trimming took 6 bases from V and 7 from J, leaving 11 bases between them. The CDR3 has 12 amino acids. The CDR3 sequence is CASRDRSNTQYF. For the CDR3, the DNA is TGTGCCAGCAGAGACAGGTCAAATACGCAGTATTTT.

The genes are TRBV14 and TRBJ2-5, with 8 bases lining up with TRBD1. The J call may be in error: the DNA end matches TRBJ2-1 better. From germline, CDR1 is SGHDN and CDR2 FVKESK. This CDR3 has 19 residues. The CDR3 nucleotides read TGTGCCAGCAGCCAAGGTTCTCCAGGGGGCAGGGGGCTTAACAATGAGCAGTTCTTC. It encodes CASSQGSPGGRGLNNEQFF.

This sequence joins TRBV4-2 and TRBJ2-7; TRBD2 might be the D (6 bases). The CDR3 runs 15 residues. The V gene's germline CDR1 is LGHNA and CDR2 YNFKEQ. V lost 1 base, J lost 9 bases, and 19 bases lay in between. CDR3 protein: CASSQGTNVPTGQYF. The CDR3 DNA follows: TGTGCCAGCAGCCAAGGGACTAACGTACCTACCGGGCAGTACTTC.

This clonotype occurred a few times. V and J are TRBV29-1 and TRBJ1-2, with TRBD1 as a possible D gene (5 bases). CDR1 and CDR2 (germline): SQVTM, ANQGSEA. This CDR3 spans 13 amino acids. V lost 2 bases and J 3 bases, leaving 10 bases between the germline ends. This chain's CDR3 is CSVEFTGHYGYTF. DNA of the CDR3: TGCAGCGTTGAATTTACAGGCCACTATGGCTACACCTTC. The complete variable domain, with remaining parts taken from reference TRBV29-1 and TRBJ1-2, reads SAVISQKPSRDICQRGTSLTIQCQVDSQVTMMFWYRQQPGQSLTLIATANQGSEATYESGFVIDKFPISRPNLTFSTLTVSNMSPEDSSIYLCSVEFTGHYGYTFGSGTRLTVV.

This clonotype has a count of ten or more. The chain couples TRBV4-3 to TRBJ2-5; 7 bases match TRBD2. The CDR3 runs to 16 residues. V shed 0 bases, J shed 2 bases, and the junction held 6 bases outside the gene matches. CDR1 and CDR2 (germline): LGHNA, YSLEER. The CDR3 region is CASSQDFGLVQETQYF. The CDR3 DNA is TGCGCCAGCAGCCAAGATTTCGGACTAGTACAAGAGACCCAGTACTTC.

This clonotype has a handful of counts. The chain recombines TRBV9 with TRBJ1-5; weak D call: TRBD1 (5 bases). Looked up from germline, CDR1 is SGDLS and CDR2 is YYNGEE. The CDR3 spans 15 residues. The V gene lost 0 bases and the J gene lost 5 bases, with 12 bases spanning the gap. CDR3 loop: CASSVGGDSDQPQHF. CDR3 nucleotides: TGTGCCAGCAGCGTAGGAGGGGATTCCGATCAGCCCCAGCATTTT.

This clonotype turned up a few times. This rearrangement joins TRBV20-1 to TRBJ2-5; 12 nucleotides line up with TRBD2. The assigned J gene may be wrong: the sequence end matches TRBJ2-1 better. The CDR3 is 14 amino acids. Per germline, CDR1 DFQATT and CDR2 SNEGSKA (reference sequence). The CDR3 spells CSAPSGGAYNEQFF. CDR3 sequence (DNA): TGCAGTGCCCCTAGCGGGGGGGCCTACAATGAGCAGTTCTTC.

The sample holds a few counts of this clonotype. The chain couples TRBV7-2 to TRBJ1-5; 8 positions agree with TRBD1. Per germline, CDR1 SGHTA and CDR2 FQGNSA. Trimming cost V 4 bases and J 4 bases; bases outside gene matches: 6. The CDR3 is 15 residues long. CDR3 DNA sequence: TGTGCCAGCAGCTCCGCAGGGGGCCGAAATCAGCCCCAGCATTTT. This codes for CASSSAGGRNQPQHF.

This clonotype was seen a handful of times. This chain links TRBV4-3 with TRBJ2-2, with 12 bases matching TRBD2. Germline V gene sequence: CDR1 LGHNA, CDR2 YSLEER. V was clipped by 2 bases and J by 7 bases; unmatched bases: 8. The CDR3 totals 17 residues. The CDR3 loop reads CASSQPLAGGRGGELFF. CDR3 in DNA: TGCGCCAGCAGCCAACCTCTAGCGGGGGGGCGTGGCGGGGAGCTGTTTTTT.

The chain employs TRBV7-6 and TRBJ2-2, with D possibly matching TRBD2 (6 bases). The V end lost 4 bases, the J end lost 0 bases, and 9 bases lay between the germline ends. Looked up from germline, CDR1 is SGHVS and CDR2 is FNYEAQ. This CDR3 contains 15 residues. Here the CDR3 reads CASSSTRANTGELFF. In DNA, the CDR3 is TGTGCCAGCAGCTCGACTAGAGCGAACACCGGGGAGCTGTTTTTT.

Here the CDR3 reads CSVGQSSYNEQFF. In DNA form, the CDR3 reads TGCAGCGTTGGACAGAGCTCCTACAATGAGCAGTTCTTC. The chain employs TRBV29-1 and TRBJ2-1, with D tentatively TRBD1 (5 bases). The CDR3 extends over 13 amino acids. V lost 4 bases and J 0 bases, leaving 7 bases between the germline ends. Germline values: CDR1 SQVTM, CDR2 ANQGSEA.

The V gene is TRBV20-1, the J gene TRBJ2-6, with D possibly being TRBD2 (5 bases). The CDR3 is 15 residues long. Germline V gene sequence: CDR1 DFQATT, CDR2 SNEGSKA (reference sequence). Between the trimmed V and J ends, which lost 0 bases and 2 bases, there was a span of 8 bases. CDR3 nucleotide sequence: TGCAGTGCTAGAGATGAGAGGGCTGGGGCCAACGTCCTGACTTTC. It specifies CSARDERAGANVLTF.

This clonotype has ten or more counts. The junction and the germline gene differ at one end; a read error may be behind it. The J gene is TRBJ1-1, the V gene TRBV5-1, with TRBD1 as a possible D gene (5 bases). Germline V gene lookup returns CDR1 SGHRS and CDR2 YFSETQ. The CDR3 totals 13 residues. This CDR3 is CASSFTGGTEAFF. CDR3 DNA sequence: TGTGCCAGCAGCTTTACGGGGGGCACTGAAGCTTTCTTT.

The CDR3 bases are TGTGCCAGCAGCCAGGGCACTAGCGGGGGCACAGATAGCACAGATACGCAGTATTTT. This gives the protein CASSQGTSGGTDSTDTQYF. The chain is built from TRBV4-2 and TRBJ2-3, with 11 nucleotides matching TRBD2. This CDR3 has 19 amino acids. Germline-derived CDR1 and CDR2 are LGHNA and YNFKEQ. The ends lost 3 bases at V and 0 bases at J; junction bases unmatched: 11.

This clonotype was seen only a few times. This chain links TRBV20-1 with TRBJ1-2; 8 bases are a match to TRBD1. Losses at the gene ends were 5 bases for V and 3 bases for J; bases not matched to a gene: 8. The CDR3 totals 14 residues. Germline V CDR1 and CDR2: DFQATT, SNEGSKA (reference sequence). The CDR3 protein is CSASRTGSDYGYTF. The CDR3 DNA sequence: TGCAGTGCTTCCCGGACAGGGTCGGACTATGGCTACACCTTC.

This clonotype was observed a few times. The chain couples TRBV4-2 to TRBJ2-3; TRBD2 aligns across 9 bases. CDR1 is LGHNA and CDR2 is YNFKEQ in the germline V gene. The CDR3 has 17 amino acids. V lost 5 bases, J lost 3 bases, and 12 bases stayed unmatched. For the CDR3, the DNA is TGTGCCAGCAGCTTATCTAAGCGGGGGGCTAGAACAGATACGCAGTATTTT. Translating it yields CASSLSKRGARTDTQYF.